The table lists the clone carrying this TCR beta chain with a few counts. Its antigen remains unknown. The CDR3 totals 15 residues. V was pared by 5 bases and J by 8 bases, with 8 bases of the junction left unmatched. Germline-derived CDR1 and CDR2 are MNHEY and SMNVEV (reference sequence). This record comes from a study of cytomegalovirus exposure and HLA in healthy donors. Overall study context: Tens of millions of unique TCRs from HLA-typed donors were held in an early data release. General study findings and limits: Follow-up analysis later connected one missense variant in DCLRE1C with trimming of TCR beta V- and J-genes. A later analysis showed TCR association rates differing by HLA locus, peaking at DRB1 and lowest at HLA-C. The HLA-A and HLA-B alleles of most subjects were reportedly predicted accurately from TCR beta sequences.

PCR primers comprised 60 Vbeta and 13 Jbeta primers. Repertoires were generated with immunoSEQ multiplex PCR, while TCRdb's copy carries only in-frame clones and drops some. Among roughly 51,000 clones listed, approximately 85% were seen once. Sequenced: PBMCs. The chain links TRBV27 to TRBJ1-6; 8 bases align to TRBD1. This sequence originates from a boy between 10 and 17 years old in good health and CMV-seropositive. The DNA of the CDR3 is TGTGCCAGCAGTCCTAGGACAGGGCTCTATTCACCCCTCCACTTT. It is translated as CASSPRTGLYSPLHF.